This TCR beta chain was sequenced in a study of identical twins. Points from the study as a whole: Compared with unrelated sharing, twin-shared out-of-frame alpha sequences had more low-probability sequences.

This clonotype was counted between two and nine times. Its antigen is unidentified. Addition of a universal primer site occurred through template switching, and cDNA carried unique molecular identifiers. TCRdb used MiXCR to reprocess the 5' RACE reads, holding one entry per CDR3 protein. The table includes fewer than 550,000 distinct CDR3 sequences, roughly 15% detected once. This CDR3 has 14 amino acids. CDR1 and CDR2 (germline): KGHDR, SFDVKD. The V end lost 12 bases, the J end lost 4 bases, and 18 bases lay between the germline ends. In addition, the sample was reused for a study of yellow fever vaccine responses in identical twins. From that study: Twin vaccine T cell responses reportedly seemed partly convergent, partly personalized.

V is TRBV24-1 and J is TRBJ2-1; D not resolved. This clonotype was sampled from a woman between 18 and 30 years old in good health. The sample taken for sequencing was CD4+ T cells sorted from blood. The CDR3 DNA is TGTGCCCCACCAGACGTATTCCTTTACAATGAGCAGTTCTTC. Protein product: CAPPDVFLYNEQFF.